This T cell receptor (beta chain) was profiled in a study of regulatory T cells in long-lasting Graves disease. Whole-study results and caveats: TRBV28, TRBJ1-2 and TRBJ2-5 were segments that persistent disease favored.

This clonotype was observed at least ten times. The antigen is undetermined. This sample's time point: newly diagnosed GD, antithyroid drugs for less than 3 months. PBMC-extracted RNA yielded the TCR library. Construction of TCR beta libraries relied on iRepertoire HTBI primers and on Arm-PCR targeting CDR3 regions. Via MiXCR, TCRdb re-called the multiplex PCR reads, giving one row per CDR3 protein. The sample carries approximately 350,000 distinct CDR3 sequences, roughly a sixth recorded once. The length of the CDR3 is 13 residues. Trimming shortened V by 3 bases and J by 3 bases, and 8 bases separated the two germline ends. The sample also formed part of further work on T cells in Graves' hyperthyroidism and ophthalmopathy. From that paper: In making diagnoses, clinical symptoms, serum thyroxine and TRAb, thyroid ultrasound and orbital computed tomography were all used.

The sequencing here drew on peripheral blood mononuclear cells (PBMCs), taken at new diagnosis, from a patient treated with antithyroid drugs. This rearrangement joins TRBV12-3 or TRBV12-4 to TRBJ1-1; D gene uncertain. This TCR came from a man aged 35 to 55 with Graves disease. The chain's CDR3 is CASSLSRYTEAFF. The CDR3 DNA sequence: TGTGCCAGCAGTTTGAGTCGGTACACTGAAGCTTTCTTT.